These 19 T cell receptor beta chains share one sample of origin, sequenced in a study of tumor-infiltrating lymphocytes in primary liver carcinoma. Total RNA and DNA came together from about 19-30 mg of bulk tissue without cell sorting. Production of TCR beta cDNA used about 500 ng total RNA together with a constant-region primer. The TCR beta library was amplified through three nested multiplex PCR rounds in a modified ARM-PCR procedure. PCR rounds one and two used TRBV1-TRBV30 forward primers with a C-beta reverse primer for around 11 cycles each. MiXCR, applied by TCRdb to the multiplex PCR reads, yields one record per CDR3 protein. Of roughly 100,000 distinct CDR3 sequences detected, roughly 85% appear once; the ten largest clones hold about 20%. The material sequenced was liver tumor tissue from sampling region 3. Specified subset: tumor region T3, left-lateral pole. The source is a middle-aged man with primary liver carcinoma and hepatitis B virus infection.

As for this clonotype: One end of the junction fails to match germline, which may point to a read error. Here the CDR3 reads CAISDSTSTADTHYF. CDR3 nucleotide sequence: TGCGCCATCAGCGATAGTACTAGCACGGCAGATACGCACTATTTT. The V and J genes are TRBV5-1 and TRBJ2-3, with D possibly TRBD2 on 6 matching bases. Germline V gene lookup returns CDR1 SGHRS and CDR2 YFSETQ. The CDR3 sequence is 15 residues long.

This chain links TRBV5-5 with TRBJ2-2, with D unclear. The CDR3 is 15 amino acids. Germline V gene sequence: CDR1 SGHKS, CDR2 YYEKEE (reference sequence). V was pared by 7 bases and J by 6 bases, with 19 bases between. CDR3 amino acids: CASCPTSGAPGELFF. CDR3 in DNA: TGTGCCAGCTGCCCGACGAGTGGAGCACCCGGGGAGCTGTTTTTT.

The chain carries TRBV7-8 and TRBJ2-1, with 7 bases fitting TRBD1. Trimming removed 3 bases from V and 6 bases from J; junction bases left unmatched: 14. This CDR3 is built from 17 residues. Germline-derived CDR1 and CDR2 are SGHVS and FQNEAQ. As DNA, the CDR3 is TGTGCCAGCAGCTTCGGACAGGTGGCCTTGAGACTCAATGAGCAGTTCTTC. Translation gives CASSFGQVALRLNEQFF.

This chain joins TRBV6-2 or TRBV6-3 and TRBJ1-2, with D possibly matching TRBD1 (6 bases). The germline gives CDR1 MNHEY, CDR2 SVGEGT. V was cut by 1 base and J by 10 bases, with 22 bases left in between. The CDR3 sequence is 16 residues long. The CDR3 loop reads CASSYFPDSHLLAYTF. The CDR3, as DNA: TGTGCCAGCAGTTACTTCCCGGACAGTCATCTATTAGCCTACACCTTC.

Of note for this clonotype: This is likely a read error, given that the CDR3 carries no conserved phenylalanine or tryptophan at its end. This chain connects TRBV6-2 or TRBV6-3 to TRBJ2-2, with 7 bases lining up with TRBD2. Germline V gives CDR1 MNHEY, CDR2 SVGEGT. With V trimmed by 0 bases and J by 5 bases, 6 bases remained unmatched. The CDR3 runs to 16 residues. CDR3 loop: CASSYSSLAATGELFI. The CDR3 coding sequence is TGTGCCAGCAGTTACTCGTCGCTAGCGGCTACCGGGGAGCTGTTTATT.

Notes on this clonotype: The final CDR3 position lacks the conserved phenylalanine or tryptophan, pointing to a likely read error. The rearrangement joins TRBV6-1 to TRBJ2-7; no clear D. The CDR3 has 13 amino acids. V lost 7 bases to trimming and J lost 0 bases, with 10 bases between them. Germline CDR1 and CDR2: MNHNS and SASEGT. The CDR3 here is CASTGGSSYEQYI. The CDR3, as DNA: TGTGCCAGCACCGGCGGATCCTCCTACGAGCAGTACATC.

This clonotype has just one count. The rearrangement uses TRBV29-1 and TRBJ1-1; 8 bases agree with TRBD1. From germline, CDR1 is SQVTM and CDR2 ANQGSEA. The CDR3 covers 14 residues. The V segment lost 4 bases and the J segment 13 bases; nucleotides outside the gene matches: 17. The CDR3 DNA reads TGCAGCGTTGTAAGGGGGACAGGAGGCACTAAAGATTTCTTT. Translation: CSVVRGTGGTKDFF.

Turning to this clonotype: A read error may produce the germline difference seen at one junction end. The rearrangement links TRBV19 to TRBJ2-1; 12 nucleotides line up with TRBD2. Germline V gives CDR1 LNHDA, CDR2 SQIVND (reference sequence). This CDR3 is 20 amino acids long. The DNA of the CDR3 is TGTGCCAGTAGTATAGACCCGCCGGCTAGCGGGAGGGCCTTCTACAATGAGCAGCTCTTC. Its translation: CASSIDPPASGRAFYNEQLF.

The gene calls are TRBV6-2 or TRBV6-3 and TRBJ1-1, with D unresolved. Germline CDR1 is MNHEY and CDR2 is SVGEGT. The V gene lost 1 base and the J gene lost 4 bases, with 10 bases spanning the gap. The CDR3 length is 14 residues. DNA of the CDR3: TGTGCCAGCAGTTACTGGGGAGTTAGCACTGAAGCTTTCTTT. It yields the protein CASSYWGVSTEAFF.

This rearrangement joins TRBV12-3 or TRBV12-4 to TRBJ1-5, with no clear D. Trimming cost V 8 bases and J 6 bases, with 14 bases left between them. The CDR3 spans 13 residues. The CDR3 DNA reads TGTGCCAGCCGGGGTTCGGGCGCTCAGCCCCAGCATTTT. Amino acids: CASRGSGAQPQHF.

This clonotype came up once. At one end, the junction sequence differs from germline, possibly due to a read error. The J gene is TRBJ2-5, the V gene TRBV5-6, with a possible D match to TRBD2 (5 bases). Germline V gene lookup returns CDR1 SGHDT and CDR2 YYEEEE. This CDR3 is 14 amino acids long. The CDR3 DNA follows: TGTGTCAGCAGTTTGGAGGCTATCCAAGAGACCCAGTACTTC. It specifies CVSSLEAIQETQYF.

Worth noting for this clonotype: The final CDR3 position lacks the conserved phenylalanine or tryptophan, pointing to a likely read error. The V and J genes are TRBV5-8 and TRBJ2-2; D is ambiguous. The CDR3 loop spans 17 amino acids. Germline lookup yields CDR1 SGHTS and CDR2 YDEGEE. Trimming took off 5 bases at V and 2 bases at J, with 19 bases between the two ends. The CDR3 reads CASSPWASATNTGELFL. The CDR3 DNA reads as TGTGCCAGCAGTCCTTGGGCGTCAGCCACTAACACCGGGGAGCTGTTTCTT.

This clonotype was seen repeatedly, ten times or more. The chain couples TRBV30 to TRBJ2-1; D is perhaps TRBD2 (7 bases). Germline V gene sequence: CDR1 GTSNPN, CDR2 SVGIG (reference sequence). This CDR3 contains 16 residues. V gave up 5 bases and J gave up 2 bases, with 19 bases separating them. The CDR3 coding sequence is TGTGCCTGGGGGGGGGAGGGTGAGGGGGCCTACAATGAGCAGTTCTTC. Amino acids: CAWGGEGEGAYNEQFF.

The chain joins TRBV6-1 to TRBJ2-1; a weak D match, TRBD2 (5 bases). This CDR3 comprises 15 residues. Trimming removed 7 bases from V and 3 bases from J, with 16 bases in between. The germline CDR1 and CDR2 sequences are MNHNS and SASEGT. The CDR3 loop reads CASILERHIYNEQFF. The CDR3 nucleotides read TGTGCCAGCATCCTGGAGCGGCACATCTACAATGAGCAGTTCTTC.

The sample holds a few counts of this clonotype. This chain joins TRBV10-3 and TRBJ2-5, with D possibly being TRBD1 (6 bases). Germline V gene data show CDR1 as ENHRY and CDR2 as SYGVKD. V was shortened by 9 bases and J by 5 bases, with 7 bases between the two germline ends. The CDR3 length is 10 residues. CDR3 protein: CAIGQETQYF. CDR3 coding DNA: TGTGCCATTGGACAGGAGACCCAGTACTTC.

V usage is TRBV5-4 and J usage is TRBJ1-1, with TRBD1 matching 7 bases. The ends lost 1 base at V and 14 bases at J; junction bases unmatched: 17. Looked up from germline, CDR1 is SGHNT and CDR2 is YYREEE (reference sequence). This CDR3 is built from 15 residues. The DNA for the CDR3 is TGTGCCAGCAGCTTGCGACAGGGCGGGGACACTGAATCATTCTTT. Protein: CASSLRQGGDTESFF.

V and J are TRBV6-1 and TRBJ2-4, with 8 bases that match TRBD1. The CDR3 loop spans 16 amino acids. After removal of 3 bases from V and 3 bases from J, the junction contained 7 bases not matched to a gene. Germline V gene lookup returns CDR1 MNHNS and CDR2 SASEGT. The CDR3 loop is CASSDTGGYSKNIQYF. CDR3 in DNA: TGTGCCAGCAGTGACACAGGGGGGTACAGCAAAAACATTCAGTACTTC.

Only one count was recorded for this clonotype. A read error may be the cause here, since a much bigger clone is one base away. This sequence joins TRBV7-2 and TRBJ1-5, with D possibly being TRBD1 (5 bases). The germline V gene has CDR1 SGHTA and CDR2 FQGNSA. This CDR3 has 16 amino acids. The CDR3: CASSLTGRNGNQPQLF. The CDR3 coding sequence is TGTGCCAGCAGCTTAACAGGCAGGAACGGCAATCAGCCCCAGCTTTTT.

This clonotype occurred once. The rearrangement joins TRBV7-8 to TRBJ1-1, with unresolved D. This CDR3 comprises 13 residues. V lost 1 base and J lost 11, with 14 bases in between. Per germline, CDR1 SGHVS and CDR2 FQNEAQ. The chain's CDR3 is CASSLEQTRAAFF. Here the CDR3 DNA reads TGTGCCAGCAGCTTAGAGCAGACCCGAGCGGCTTTCTTT.